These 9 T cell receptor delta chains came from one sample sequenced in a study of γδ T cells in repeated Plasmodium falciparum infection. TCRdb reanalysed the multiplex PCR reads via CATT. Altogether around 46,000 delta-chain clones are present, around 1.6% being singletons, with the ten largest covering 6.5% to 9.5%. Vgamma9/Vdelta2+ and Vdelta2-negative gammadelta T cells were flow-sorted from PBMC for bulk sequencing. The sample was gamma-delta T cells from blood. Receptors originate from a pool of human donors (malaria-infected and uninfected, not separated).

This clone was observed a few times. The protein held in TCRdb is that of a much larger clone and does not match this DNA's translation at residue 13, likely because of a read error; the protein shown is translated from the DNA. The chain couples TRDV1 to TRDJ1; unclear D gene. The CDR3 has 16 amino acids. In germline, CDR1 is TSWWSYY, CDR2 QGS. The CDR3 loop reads CALGELPPPYTDRLIF. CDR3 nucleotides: TGTGCTCTTGGGGAACTGCCCCCACCGTACACCGATAGACTCATCTTT.

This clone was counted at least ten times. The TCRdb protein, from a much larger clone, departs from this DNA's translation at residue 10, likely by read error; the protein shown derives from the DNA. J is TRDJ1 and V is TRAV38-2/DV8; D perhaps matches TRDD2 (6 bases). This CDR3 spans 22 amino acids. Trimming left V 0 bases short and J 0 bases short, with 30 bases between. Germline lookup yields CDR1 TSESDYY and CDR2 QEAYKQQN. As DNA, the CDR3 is TGTGCTTATAGGAGCGTACTTCCTCGGCGTTGGTTGGGGACCTCGTACACCGATAAACTCATCTTT. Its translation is CAYRSVLPRRWLGTSYTDKLIF.

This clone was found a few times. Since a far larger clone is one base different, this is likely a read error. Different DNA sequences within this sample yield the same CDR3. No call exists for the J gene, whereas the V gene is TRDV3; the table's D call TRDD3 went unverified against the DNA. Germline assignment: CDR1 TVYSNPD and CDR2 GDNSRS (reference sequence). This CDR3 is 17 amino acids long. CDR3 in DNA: TGTGCCTCCTATCGGCGTACTGTGGGGATAAACACCGATAAGCTCATCTTT. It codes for CASYRRTVGINTDKLIF.

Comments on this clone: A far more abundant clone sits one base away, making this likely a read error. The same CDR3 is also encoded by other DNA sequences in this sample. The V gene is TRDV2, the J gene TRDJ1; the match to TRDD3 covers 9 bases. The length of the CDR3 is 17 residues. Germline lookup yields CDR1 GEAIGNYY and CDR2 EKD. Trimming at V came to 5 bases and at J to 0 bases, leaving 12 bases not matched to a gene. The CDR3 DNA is TGTGCCTGTGTAGGGATCGCACTGGGGGACTACACCGATAAACTCATCTTT. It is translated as CACVGIALGDYTDKLIF.

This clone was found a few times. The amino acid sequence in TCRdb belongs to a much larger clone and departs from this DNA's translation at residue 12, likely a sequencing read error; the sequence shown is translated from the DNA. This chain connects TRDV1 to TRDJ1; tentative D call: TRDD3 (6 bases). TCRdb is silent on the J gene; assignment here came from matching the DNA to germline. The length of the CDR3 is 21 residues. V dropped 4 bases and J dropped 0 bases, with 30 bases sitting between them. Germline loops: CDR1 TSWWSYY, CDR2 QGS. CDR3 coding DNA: TGTGCTCTTGGGGTTTCGCCTACTCTATCTTACCGGGGATTTTACACCGATAAACTCATCTTT. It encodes CALGVSPTLSYRGFYTDKLIF.

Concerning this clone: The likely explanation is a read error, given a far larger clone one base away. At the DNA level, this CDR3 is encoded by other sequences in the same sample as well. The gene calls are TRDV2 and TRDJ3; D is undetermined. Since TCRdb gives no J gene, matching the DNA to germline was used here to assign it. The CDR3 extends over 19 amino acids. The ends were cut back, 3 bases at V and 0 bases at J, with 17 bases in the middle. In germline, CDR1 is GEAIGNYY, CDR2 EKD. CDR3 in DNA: TGTGCCTGTGACGCTGTGCGGACTTTAAGCTCCTGGGACACCCGACAGATGTTTTTC. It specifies CACDAVRTLSSWDTRQMFF.

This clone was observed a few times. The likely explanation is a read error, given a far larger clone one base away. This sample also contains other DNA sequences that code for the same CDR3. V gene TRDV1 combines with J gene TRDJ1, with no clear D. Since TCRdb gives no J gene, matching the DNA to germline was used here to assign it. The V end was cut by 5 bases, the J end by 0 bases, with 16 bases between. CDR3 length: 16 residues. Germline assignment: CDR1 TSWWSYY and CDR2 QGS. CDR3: CALGKGPAPYTDKLIF. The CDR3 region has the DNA TGTGCTCTTGGGAAGGGCCCTGCCCCGTACACCGATAAACTCATCTTT.

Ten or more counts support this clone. This CDR3 reads CACDPWGITDKLIF. The DNA for the CDR3 is TGTGCCTGTGACCCTTGGGGGATCACCGATAAACTCATCTTT. The chain joins TRDV2 to TRDJ1; TRDD3 matches 8 bases. The V gene end was trimmed by 3 bases and the J gene end by 1 base; junction bases not matched to a gene: 3. Germline CDR1 is GEAIGNYY and CDR2 is EKD. The CDR3 has 14 residues.

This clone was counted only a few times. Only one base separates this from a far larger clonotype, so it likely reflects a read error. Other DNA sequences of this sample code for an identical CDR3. CDR3 coding DNA: TGTGCTCTCGGGGAACTAGCCCATCAAATTGGAGATGGGGGATACCAACCCACCGATAAACTCATCTTT. Its protein is CALGELAHQIGDGGYQPTDKLIF. This chain joins TRDV1 and TRDJ1, with TRDD3 matching over 10 bases. The J gene is absent in TCRdb and was assigned here via DNA matching to germline. The CDR3 covers 23 residues. The V gene's germline CDR1 is TSWWSYY and CDR2 QGS.